This passage covers 13 T cell receptor beta chains from one sample sequenced in a study of neurological immune-mediated disorders. TCRdb fed the 5' RACE reads into MiXCR, producing one record per CDR3 protein. The profile shows about 59,000 distinct CDR3 sequences, roughly 3.2% of them singletons. The specimen sequenced was PBMCs. The source is a woman aged 25 to 39 with multiple sclerosis.

Of note for this clonotype: Since a much larger clone is just one base distant, this may be a read error. The chain is built from TRBV6-5 and TRBJ1-2, with 11 positions matching TRBD1. CDR3 length: 15 residues. Germline CDR1 is MNHEY and CDR2 is SVGAGI. V was pared by 4 bases and J by 8 bases, with 9 bases of the junction left unmatched. CDR3 DNA: TGTGCCAGCAGTTTCTCGAGGACAGGGGGCTTAGGCTACACCTTC. It codes for CASSFSRTGGLGYTF.

The V and J genes are TRBV20-1 and TRBJ2-7; 9 nucleotides agree with TRBD2. Germline CDR1 and CDR2: DFQATT and SNEGSKA (reference sequence). The junction had 8 bases not matched to a gene; V was cut back by 4 bases and J by 1 base. The CDR3 contains 15 residues. CDR3 nucleotide sequence: TGCAGTGCTAAGGGCGAGGCGGGAGGGTCCTACGAGCAGTACTTC. The encoded protein is CSAKGEAGGSYEQYF.

This clonotype was seen at least ten times. V usage is TRBV6-2 or TRBV6-3 and J usage is TRBJ2-3; 13 nucleotides match TRBD2. This CDR3 comprises 15 residues. From germline, CDR1 is MNHEY and CDR2 SVGEGT. The ends lost 7 bases at V and 2 bases at J; junction bases unmatched: 3. CDR3 nucleotides: TGTGCCAGCACAACTAGCGGGGGGGCCACAGATACGCAGTATTTT. This translates into CASTTSGGATDTQYF.

This clonotype showed up many times. V and J are TRBV20-1 and TRBJ2-7, with 7 positions matching TRBD2. Germline-derived CDR1 and CDR2 are DFQATT and SNEGSKA (reference sequence). CDR3 length equals 11 residues. The CDR3 loop reads CSANWAGALFV. As DNA, the CDR3 is TGCAGTGCTAATTGGGCGGGAGCGCTCTTTGTC.

This clonotype was detected many times. The chain recombines TRBV5-1 with TRBJ2-7; 11 bases are a match to TRBD2. CDR1 SGHRS and CDR2 YFSETQ come from the germline V gene. The trim removed 0 bases at V and 6 bases at J, leaving 5 bases unmatched. This CDR3 is 15 amino acids long. The CDR3 loop is CASSLVAGGPSEQYF. CDR3 nucleotides: TGCGCCAGCAGCTTGGTAGCGGGAGGGCCAAGCGAGCAGTACTTC.

This clonotype was seen at least ten times. The CDR3 coding sequence is TGTGCCAGCAGCTTGCCAGTGAACACTGAAGCTTTCTTT. Translation: CASSLPVNTEAFF. This rearrangement joins TRBV7-2 to TRBJ1-1; D remains unclear. Trimming shortened V by 3 bases and J by 0 bases, and 5 bases separated the two germline ends. CDR1 SGHTA and CDR2 FQGNSA come from the germline V gene. The CDR3 spans 13 residues.

This clonotype was picked up many times. This chain joins TRBV6-1 and TRBJ2-7; 7 nucleotides match TRBD2. Germline lookup yields CDR1 MNHNS and CDR2 SASEGT. The CDR3 contains 13 residues. V dropped 6 bases and J dropped 5; count of bases not matched to a gene: 7. CDR3 sequence reads: CASRLQTSNEQYF. For the CDR3, the DNA is TGTGCCAGCAGGCTTCAGACTAGCAACGAGCAGTACTTC.

The chain combines TRBV20-1 with TRBJ2-3; 9 positions agree with TRBD2. The CDR3 contains 16 residues. The junction had 8 bases not matched to a gene; V was cut back by 2 bases and J by 2 bases. Germline V lookup: CDR1 DFQATT, CDR2 SNEGSKA (reference sequence). CDR3 nucleotide sequence: TGCAGTGCTAGACCTACGACTAGCGGATACACAGATACGCAGTATTTT. Its protein product is CSARPTTSGYTDTQYF.

The table lists this clonotype with many counts. The chain carries TRBV4-2 and TRBJ2-7; the D is unclear. Germline V lookup: CDR1 LGHNA, CDR2 YNFKEQ. V dropped 1 base and J dropped 3 bases, with 10 bases sitting between them. The CDR3 has 14 residues. CDR3 loop: CASSQVAGHYEQYF. CDR3 DNA sequence: TGTGCCAGCAGCCAAGTGGCTGGCCACTACGAGCAGTACTTC.

This clonotype was detected ten times or more. The chain uses TRBV12-3 or TRBV12-4 and TRBJ1-5, with D unclear. Trimming removed 2 bases from V and 2 bases from J, with 4 bases in between. This CDR3 is built from 13 residues. The DNA for the CDR3 is TGTGCCAGCAGTTTATCTGGCAATCAGCCCCAGCATTTT. As protein: CASSLSGNQPQHF.

This clonotype was recorded at least ten times. The genes are TRBV13 and TRBJ2-7; D possibly corresponds to TRBD2 (5 bases). CDR1 is PRHDT, CDR2 FYEKMQ, per germline (reference sequence). The V end lost 7 bases, the J end lost 4 bases, and 17 bases lay between the germline ends. There are 14 residues in the CDR3. The CDR3 here is CASIRTREGYEQYF. CDR3 DNA: TGTGCCAGCATCCGTACTAGAGAAGGGTACGAGCAGTACTTC.

This clonotype has at least ten counts. The chain recombines TRBV3-1 with TRBJ2-1; perhaps TRBD2 as D (5 bases). The CDR3 loop spans 20 amino acids. Germline loops: CDR1 LGHDT, CDR2 YNNKEL (reference sequence). The germline V and J ends were trimmed by 0 bases and 1 base, with 22 bases remaining between them. The CDR3 spells CASSQDFVVGAPRSYNEQFF. DNA for the CDR3: TGTGCCAGCAGCCAAGATTTCGTAGTGGGAGCACCGAGATCCTACAATGAGCAGTTCTTC.

Many counts were recorded for this clonotype. The J gene is TRBJ2-1, the V gene TRBV12-3 or TRBV12-4; TRBD2 matches 10 bases. CDR3 length: 15 residues. V lost 6 bases to trimming and J lost 3 bases; unmatched junction nucleotides: 5. The CDR3 DNA reads TGTGCCAGCAGGGCGAGCGGGAGGGTCTACAATGAGCAGTTCTTC. Protein: CASRASGRVYNEQFF.